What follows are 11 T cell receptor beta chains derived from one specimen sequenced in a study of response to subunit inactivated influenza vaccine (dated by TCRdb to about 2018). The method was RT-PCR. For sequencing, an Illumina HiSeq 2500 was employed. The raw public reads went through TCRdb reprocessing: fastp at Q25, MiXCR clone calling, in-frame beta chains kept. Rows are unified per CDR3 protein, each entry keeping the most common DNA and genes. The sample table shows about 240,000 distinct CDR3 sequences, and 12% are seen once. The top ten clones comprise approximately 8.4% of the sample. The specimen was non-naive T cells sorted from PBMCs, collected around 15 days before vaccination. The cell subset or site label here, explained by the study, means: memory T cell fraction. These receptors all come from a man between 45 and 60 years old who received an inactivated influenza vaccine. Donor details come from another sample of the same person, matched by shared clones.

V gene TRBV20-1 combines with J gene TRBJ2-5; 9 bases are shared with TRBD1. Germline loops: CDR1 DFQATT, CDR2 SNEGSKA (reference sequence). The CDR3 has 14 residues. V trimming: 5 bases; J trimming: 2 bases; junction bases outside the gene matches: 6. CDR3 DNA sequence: TGCAGTGCTGACGGACAGGGGACACAAGAGACCCAGTACTTC. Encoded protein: CSADGQGTQETQYF.

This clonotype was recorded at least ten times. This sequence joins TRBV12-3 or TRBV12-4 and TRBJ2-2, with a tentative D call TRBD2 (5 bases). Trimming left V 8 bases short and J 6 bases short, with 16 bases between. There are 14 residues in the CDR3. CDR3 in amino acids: CASSPKTRSGELFF. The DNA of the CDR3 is TGTGCCAGCTCCCCCAAAACTAGATCCGGGGAGCTGTTTTTT.

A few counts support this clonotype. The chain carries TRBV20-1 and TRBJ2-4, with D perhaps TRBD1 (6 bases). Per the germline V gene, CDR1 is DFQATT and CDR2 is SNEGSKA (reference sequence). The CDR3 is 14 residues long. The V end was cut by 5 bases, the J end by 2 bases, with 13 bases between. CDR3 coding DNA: TGCAGTGCTTCTGAGGGGGTTCCCAAAAACATTCAGTACTTC. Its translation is CSASEGVPKNIQYF.

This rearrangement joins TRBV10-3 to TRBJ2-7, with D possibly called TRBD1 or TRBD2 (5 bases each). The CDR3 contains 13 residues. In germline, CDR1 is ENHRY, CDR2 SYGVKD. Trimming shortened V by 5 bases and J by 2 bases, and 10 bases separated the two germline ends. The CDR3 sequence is CAISRDLAYEQYF. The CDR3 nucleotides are TGTGCCATCAGTAGGGACCTTGCCTACGAGCAGTACTTC.

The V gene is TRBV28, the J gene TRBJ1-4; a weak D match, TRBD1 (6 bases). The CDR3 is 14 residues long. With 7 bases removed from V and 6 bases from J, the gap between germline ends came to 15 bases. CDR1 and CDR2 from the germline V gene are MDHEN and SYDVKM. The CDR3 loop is CASNPPGADEKLFF. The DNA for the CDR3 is TGTGCCAGCAATCCCCCGGGGGCGGATGAAAAACTGTTTTTT.

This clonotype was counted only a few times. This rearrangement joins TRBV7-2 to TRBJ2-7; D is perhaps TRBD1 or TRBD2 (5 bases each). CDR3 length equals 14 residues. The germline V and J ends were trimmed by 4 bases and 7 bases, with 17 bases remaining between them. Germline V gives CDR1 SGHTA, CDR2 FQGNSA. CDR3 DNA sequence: TGTGCCAGCAGCTCATCGACGGGGCAGTGGGAGCAGTACTTC. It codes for CASSSSTGQWEQYF.

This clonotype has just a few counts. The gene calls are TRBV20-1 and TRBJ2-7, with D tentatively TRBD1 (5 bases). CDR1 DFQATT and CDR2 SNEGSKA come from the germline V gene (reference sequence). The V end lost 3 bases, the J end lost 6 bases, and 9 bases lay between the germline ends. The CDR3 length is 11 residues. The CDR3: CSASRATEQYF. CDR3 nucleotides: TGCAGTGCTAGCAGGGCCACCGAGCAGTACTTC.

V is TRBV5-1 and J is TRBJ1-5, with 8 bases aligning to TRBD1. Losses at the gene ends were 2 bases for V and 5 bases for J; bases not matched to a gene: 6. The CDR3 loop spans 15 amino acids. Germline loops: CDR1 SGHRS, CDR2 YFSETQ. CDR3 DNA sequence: TGCGCCAGCAGCTTCGGACAGGGCGGGGATCAGCCCCAGCATTTT. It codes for CASSFGQGGDQPQHF.

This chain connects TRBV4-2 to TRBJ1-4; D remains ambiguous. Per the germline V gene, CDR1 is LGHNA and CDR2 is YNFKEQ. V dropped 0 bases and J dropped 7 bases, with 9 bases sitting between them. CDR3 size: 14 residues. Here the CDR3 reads CASSQDLVGEKLFF. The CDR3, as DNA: TGTGCCAGCAGCCAAGATTTAGTTGGTGAAAAACTGTTTTTT.

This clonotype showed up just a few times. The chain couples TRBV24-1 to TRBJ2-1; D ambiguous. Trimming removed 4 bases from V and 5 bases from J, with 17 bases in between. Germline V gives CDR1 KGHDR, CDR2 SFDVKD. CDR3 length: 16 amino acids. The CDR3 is CATSDRYVGRDNEQFF. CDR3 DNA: TGTGCCACCAGTGACAGGTACGTTGGTCGGGACAATGAGCAGTTCTTC.

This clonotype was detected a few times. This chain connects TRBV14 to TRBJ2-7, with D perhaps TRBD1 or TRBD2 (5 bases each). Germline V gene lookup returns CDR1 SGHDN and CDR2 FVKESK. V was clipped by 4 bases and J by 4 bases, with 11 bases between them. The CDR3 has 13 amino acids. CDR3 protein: CASSRWDVYEQYF. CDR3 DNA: TGTGCCAGCAGCCGATGGGACGTATACGAGCAGTACTTC. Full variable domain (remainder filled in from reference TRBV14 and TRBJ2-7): EAGVTQFPSHSVIEKGQTVTLRCDPISGHDNLYWYRRVMGKEIKFLLHFVKESKQDESGMPNNRFLAERTGGTYSTLKVQPAELEDSGVYFCASSRWDVYEQYFGPGTRLTVT.